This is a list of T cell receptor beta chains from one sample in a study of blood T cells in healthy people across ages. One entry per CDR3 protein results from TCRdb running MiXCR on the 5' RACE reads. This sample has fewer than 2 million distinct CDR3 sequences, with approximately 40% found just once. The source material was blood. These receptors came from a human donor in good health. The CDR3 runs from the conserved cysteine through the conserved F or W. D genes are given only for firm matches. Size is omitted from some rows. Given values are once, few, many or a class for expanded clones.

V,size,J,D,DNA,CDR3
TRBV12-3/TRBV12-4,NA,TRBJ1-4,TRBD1,TGTGCCAGCACTTGGCTAGCAGGGGGCCCTGCAACTAATGAAAAACTGTTTTTT,CASTWLAGGPATNEKLFF
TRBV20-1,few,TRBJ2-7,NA,TGCAGTGCTAGCCCCCACTCGGACGGAGCCTACGAGCAGTACTTC,CSASPHSDGAYEQYF
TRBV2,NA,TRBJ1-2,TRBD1,TGTGCCGGCAGTAAACTACAGGGGGGCTATGGCTACACCTTC,CAGSKLQGGYGYTF
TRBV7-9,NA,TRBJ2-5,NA,TGTGCCAGCAGCCCAACTTCGGCAGGCCAAGAGACCCAGTACTTC,CASSPTSAGQETQYF
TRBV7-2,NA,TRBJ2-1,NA,TGTGCCAGCAGCTTACACCCAAATGAGCAGTTCTTC,CASSLHPNEQFF
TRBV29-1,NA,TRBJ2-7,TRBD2,TGCAGCGTTGTGGAGACTAGCATAACTTACGAGCAGTACTTC,CSVVETSITYEQYF
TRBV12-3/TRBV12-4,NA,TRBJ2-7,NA,TGTGCCAGCAGTTTAGTTTCAGGACTTTCCTACGAGCAGTACTTC,CASSLVSGLSYEQYF
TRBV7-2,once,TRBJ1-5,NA,TGTGCCAGCAGGGTTGGGGGGGGGACCAATCAGCCCCAGCATTTT,CASRVGGGTNQPQHF
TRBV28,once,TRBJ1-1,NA,TGTGCCAGCAGTTTATTCGCAAGGATGAACACTGAAGCTTTCTTT,CASSLFARMNTEAFF
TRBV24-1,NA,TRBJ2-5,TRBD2,TGTGCCACCAGTGGTAGCGGGGGGGGCTGGGAAGAGACCCAGTACTTC,CATSGSGGGWEETQYF
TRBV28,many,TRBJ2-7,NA,TGTGCCAGCAGTTCCTACGGGACATCCGCCTACGAGCAGTACTTC,CASSSYGTSAYEQYF
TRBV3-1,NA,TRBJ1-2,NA,TGTGCCAGCAGCCAAGCTAGGCCTCTCTACACGTATGGCTACACCTTC,CASSQARPLYTYGYTF
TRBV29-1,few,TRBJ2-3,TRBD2,TGCAGCGCACTCGGGGGGGGACCTAGCACAGATACGCAGTATTTT,CSALGGGPSTDTQYF
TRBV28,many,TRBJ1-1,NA,TGTGCCAGCAGTCTACAGGGTACGAACACTGAAGCTTTCTTT,CASSLQGTNTEAFF
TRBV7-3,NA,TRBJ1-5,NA,TGTGCCAGCAGCTTAAGCGGGACTGGGTCAATGATTCAGCCCCAGCATTTT,CASSLSGTGSMIQPQHF